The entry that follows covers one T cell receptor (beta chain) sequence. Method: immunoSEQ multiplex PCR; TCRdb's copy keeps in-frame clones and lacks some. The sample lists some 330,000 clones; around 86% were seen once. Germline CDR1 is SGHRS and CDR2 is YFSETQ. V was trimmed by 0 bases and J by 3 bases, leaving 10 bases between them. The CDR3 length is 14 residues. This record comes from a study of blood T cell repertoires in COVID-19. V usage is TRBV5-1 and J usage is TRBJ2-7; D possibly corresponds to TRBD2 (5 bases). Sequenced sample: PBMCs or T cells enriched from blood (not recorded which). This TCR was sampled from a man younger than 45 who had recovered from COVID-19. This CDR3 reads CASSLVRGIYEQYF. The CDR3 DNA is TGCGCCAGCAGCTTGGTTCGGGGTATCTACGAGCAGTACTTC.